These 3 T cell receptor beta chains were all obtained from the same sample, sequenced in a study of blood T cells in healthy people across ages (dated by TCRdb to about 2015). Library preparation employed 5' RACE. Instrument on record: Illumina HiSeq 2500. A second PCR of about 6 to 11 cycles was performed with a sample-barcoded 5' primer and a J-beta primer mix. TCRdb trimmed the raw reads at Q25, called clones with MiXCR and kept productive beta chains. Every CDR3 protein is listed once, alongside the most common genes and DNA of its rows. The sample table shows 850,000 to 950,000 distinct CDR3 sequences, and 29% are seen once. 15% to 20% of the sample is taken by the ten largest. Specimen: blood. The receptors originated from a woman of 80 years or more in good health.

This clonotype was detected ten times or more. The chain carries TRBV16 and TRBJ1-2; D is undetermined. This CDR3 has 15 residues. The V and J ends lost 1 base and 4 bases respectively, with 13 bases between them. Germline-derived CDR1 and CDR2 are KGHSY and FQNENV. DNA for the CDR3: TGTGCCAGCAGCCAATGGCAGACCTCTGGCTATGGCTACACCTTC. Translated, it gives CASSQWQTSGYGYTF.

This clonotype was found many times. The V call is TRBV29-1, the J call TRBJ2-5; 7 nucleotides match TRBD2. This CDR3 is 13 amino acids long. Germline V gives CDR1 SQVTM, CDR2 ANQGSEA. Trimming took 5 bases from V and 5 from J; bases not matched to a gene: 8. CDR3 sequence (DNA): TGCAGCGTTCGGGCTAGCGGTGGTGAGACCCAGTACTTC. Encoded protein: CSVRASGGETQYF.

The V and J genes are TRBV4-3 and TRBJ2-2; unclear D gene. This CDR3 is built from 16 residues. The germline V gene encodes CDR1 LGHNA and CDR2 YSLEER. V lost 0 bases to trimming and J lost 2 bases, with 10 bases between them. This chain's CDR3 is CASSQDWLVNTGELFF. The CDR3 DNA sequence: TGCGCCAGCAGCCAAGATTGGCTAGTTAACACCGGGGAGCTGTTTTTT.